These 20 T cell receptor beta chains originate from one sample sequenced in a study of cytomegalovirus exposure and HLA in healthy donors. Profiled with immunoSEQ multiplex PCR; TCRdb holds only in-frame clones, not every one. In the table there are about 160,000 clones, approximately 96% of which are singletons. The sequencing sample was made of PBMCs. All receptors derive from a woman aged 18-35 years in good health and CMV-seronegative.

In DNA, the CDR3 is TGTGCCAGCTCACCTCGGGACAGGTCCTACGAGCAGTACTTC. Translating it yields CASSPRDRSYEQYF. The chain couples TRBV18 to TRBJ2-7; 8 bases are shared with TRBD1. The CDR3 contains 14 residues. With V trimmed by 3 bases and J by 1 base, 2 bases remained unmatched. Per the germline V gene, CDR1 is KGHSH and CDR2 is LQKENI.

The genes are TRBV4-3 and TRBJ2-7; D unclear. This CDR3 is built from 14 residues. Trimming shortened V by 3 bases and J by 4 bases, and 13 bases separated the two germline ends. Germline values: CDR1 LGHNA, CDR2 YSLEER. The CDR3: CASSHRPGTYEQYF. In nucleotides, the CDR3 is TGCGCCAGCAGCCATAGGCCAGGAACGTACGAGCAGTACTTC.

V is TRBV15 and J is TRBJ2-2; TRBD2 matches 8 bases. V gave up 1 base and J gave up 1 base; unmatched junction bases: 8. Germline V gives CDR1 LNHNV, CDR2 YYDKDF (reference sequence). The CDR3 length is 18 residues. CDR3 in amino acids: CATSRGLAGRVNTGELFF. CDR3 sequence (DNA): TGTGCCACCAGCAGAGGATTAGCGGGGAGAGTGAACACCGGGGAGCTGTTTTTT.

The genes are TRBV5-6 and TRBJ1-1; TRBD1 matches 9 bases. The V segment lost 4 bases and the J segment 1 base; nucleotides outside the gene matches: 2. CDR3 length equals 14 residues. Per the germline V gene, CDR1 is SGHDT and CDR2 is YYEEEE. CDR3 region: CASSPGQGNTEAFF. In DNA, the CDR3 is TGTGCCAGCAGCCCGGGACAGGGGAACACTGAAGCTTTCTTT.

The rearrangement links TRBV11-2 to TRBJ2-7, with 9 bases fitting TRBD1. Per germline, CDR1 SGHAT and CDR2 FQNNGV. CDR3 length: 13 residues. Trimming removed 5 bases from V and 7 bases from J; junction bases left unmatched: 6. Written as DNA, the CDR3 is TGTGCCAGCAGCCCGGACAGGGGTCGGGAGCAGTACTTC. It encodes CASSPDRGREQYF. The variable domain in full, completed from reference TRBV11-2 and TRBJ2-7, reads EAGVAQSPRYKIIEKRQSVAFWCNPISGHATLYWYQQILGQGPKLLIQFQNNGVVDDSQLPKDRFSAERLKGVDSTLKIQPAKLEDSAVYLCASSPDRGREQYFGPGTRLTVT.

V gene TRBV29-1 combines with J gene TRBJ2-3; 8 nucleotides align to TRBD2. The J segment lost 2 bases and the V segment lost 4 bases, leaving 5 bases of the junction unmatched. The V gene's germline CDR1 is SQVTM and CDR2 ANQGSEA. The CDR3 sequence is 14 residues long. CDR3 in amino acids: CSVVWRGVTDTQYF. The CDR3 region has the DNA TGCAGCGTTGTCTGGCGGGGGGTCACAGATACGCAGTATTTT.

The rearrangement joins TRBV27 to TRBJ1-1; a weak D match, TRBD1 (5 bases). Trimming stripped 6 bases from V and 0 bases from J, with 17 bases between. The germline V gene encodes CDR1 MNHEY and CDR2 SMNVEV (reference sequence). This CDR3 has 16 residues. CDR3 coding DNA: TGTGCCAGCAGCGACAGACCGACGACCTTGAACACTGAAGCTTTCTTT. It encodes CASSDRPTTLNTEAFF.

CDR3 loop: CASSQVQVGNTIYF. The CDR3 region has the DNA TGCGCCAGCAGCCAAGTGCAGGTTGGAAACACCATATATTTT. The chain employs TRBV4-1 and TRBJ1-3; D not certain. This CDR3 is built from 14 residues. V dropped 1 base and J dropped 3 bases, with 7 bases sitting between them. In germline, CDR1 is MGHRA, CDR2 YSYEKL.

This chain links TRBV4-2 with TRBJ2-1, with a possible D match to TRBD2 (6 bases). Germline V gene data show CDR1 as LGHNA and CDR2 as YNFKEQ. Trimming removed 5 bases from V and 9 bases from J, with 20 bases in between. The CDR3 length is 15 residues. The CDR3 nucleotides are TGTGCCAGCAGCTCCGGGACTGGACCTTCTGCTGAGCAGTTCTTC. Its protein is CASSSGTGPSAEQFF.

The chain combines TRBV9 with TRBJ2-1, with 9 bases that match TRBD1. V lost 4 bases, J lost 5 bases, and 10 bases stayed unmatched. The CDR3 contains 16 residues. Germline V gene sequence: CDR1 SGDLS, CDR2 YYNGEE. The CDR3 sequence: CASSLSRDRVNNEQFF. For the CDR3, the DNA is TGTGCCAGCAGCCTTTCCCGGGACAGGGTAAACAATGAGCAGTTCTTC.

The count of this clone is one. V usage is TRBV19 and J usage is TRBJ1-1; the D gene is possibly TRBD1 (6 bases). Germline V gene sequence: CDR1 LNHDA, CDR2 SQIVND (reference sequence). This CDR3 is built from 13 residues. Trimming removed 4 bases at V and 4 bases at J, with 10 bases between. The CDR3 region has the DNA TGTGCCAGTAGTAACCTACAGGGCACTGAAGCTTTCTTT. Its protein is CASSNLQGTEAFF.

V and J are TRBV7-2 and TRBJ2-3; tentative D call: TRBD2 (7 bases). Between the trimmed V and J ends, which lost 2 bases and 6 bases, there was a span of 15 bases. Looked up from germline, CDR1 is SGHTA and CDR2 is FQGNSA. CDR3 length equals 15 residues. CDR3 DNA: TGTGCCAGCAGCTTAAGGAACGGGGGGCCCGATACGCAGTATTTT. It is translated as CASSLRNGGPDTQYF.

The chain joins TRBV7-2 to TRBJ2-2; D is undetermined. V lost 4 bases to trimming and J lost 8 bases, with 8 bases between them. This CDR3 spans 12 amino acids. From germline, CDR1 is SGHTA and CDR2 FQGNSA. CDR3: CASSYQKGELFF. DNA for the CDR3: TGTGCCAGCAGCTACCAGAAGGGGGAGCTGTTTTTT.

This chain uses TRBV9 with TRBJ2-3; a weak D match, TRBD2 (5 bases). Germline assignment: CDR1 SGDLS and CDR2 YYNGEE. The V and J ends lost 6 bases and 2 bases respectively, with 13 bases between them. The CDR3 is 14 residues long. This chain's CDR3 is CASNSGENTDTQYF. The CDR3 nucleotides are TGTGCCAGCAACAGTGGGGAGAACACAGATACGCAGTATTTT.

The chain uses TRBV15 and TRBJ2-5; no clear D. The length of the CDR3 is 15 residues. Trimming stripped 4 bases from V and 3 bases from J, with 15 bases between. Germline-derived CDR1 and CDR2 are LNHNV and YYDKDF (reference sequence). The CDR3 region is CATSTANTRKETQYF. DNA for the CDR3: TGTGCCACCAGCACAGCGAACACACGAAAAGAGACCCAGTACTTC.

The chain joins TRBV2 to TRBJ2-7, with D possibly matching TRBD1 (5 bases). Deletions cut 3 bases from V and 0 bases from J, with 12 bases between. This CDR3 comprises 15 residues. Germline V gives CDR1 SNHLY, CDR2 FYNNEI. As DNA, the CDR3 is TGTGCCAGCAGTGACTGGGGCAGGAGCTCCTACGAGCAGTACTTC. The encoded protein is CASSDWGRSSYEQYF.

In DNA form, the CDR3 reads TGTGCCAGCAGTGAATATCGGGCAACTAATGAAAAACTGTTTTTT. It encodes CASSEYRATNEKLFF. The rearrangement uses TRBV6-1 and TRBJ1-4; D is uncertain. Germline V gives CDR1 MNHNS, CDR2 SASEGT. The CDR3 runs 15 residues. Deletions cut 2 bases from V and 0 bases from J, with 7 bases between.

This sequence joins TRBV7-8 and TRBJ2-7; 11 bases fit TRBD2. Looked up from germline, CDR1 is SGHVS and CDR2 is FQNEAQ. Unmatched junction bases numbered 2, after V lost 4 bases and J lost 3 bases. CDR3 size: 14 residues. The CDR3 DNA reads as TGTGCCAGCAGCTCCGGGACTAGCGGCTACGAGCAGTACTTC. Amino acids: CASSSGTSGYEQYF.

This chain links TRBV4-1 with TRBJ2-5; TRBD1 matches at 7 bases. CDR1 MGHRA and CDR2 YSYEKL come from the germline V gene. CDR3 length: 16 residues. The V gene end was trimmed by 4 bases and the J gene end by 4 bases; junction bases not matched to a gene: 12. CDR3 loop: CASSPLLAGGAETQYF. CDR3 bases: TGCGCCAGCAGCCCCCTACTCGCAGGGGGAGCAGAGACCCAGTACTTC.

The chain links TRBV27 to TRBJ1-2; 9 positions agree with TRBD1. V was pared by 6 bases and J by 4 bases, with 3 bases of the junction left unmatched. The germline V gene encodes CDR1 MNHEY and CDR2 SMNVEV (reference sequence). The CDR3 length is 13 residues. Written as DNA, the CDR3 is TGTGCCAGCAGGGCGGGACAGGGCTATGGCTACACCTTC. This codes for CASRAGQGYGYTF.